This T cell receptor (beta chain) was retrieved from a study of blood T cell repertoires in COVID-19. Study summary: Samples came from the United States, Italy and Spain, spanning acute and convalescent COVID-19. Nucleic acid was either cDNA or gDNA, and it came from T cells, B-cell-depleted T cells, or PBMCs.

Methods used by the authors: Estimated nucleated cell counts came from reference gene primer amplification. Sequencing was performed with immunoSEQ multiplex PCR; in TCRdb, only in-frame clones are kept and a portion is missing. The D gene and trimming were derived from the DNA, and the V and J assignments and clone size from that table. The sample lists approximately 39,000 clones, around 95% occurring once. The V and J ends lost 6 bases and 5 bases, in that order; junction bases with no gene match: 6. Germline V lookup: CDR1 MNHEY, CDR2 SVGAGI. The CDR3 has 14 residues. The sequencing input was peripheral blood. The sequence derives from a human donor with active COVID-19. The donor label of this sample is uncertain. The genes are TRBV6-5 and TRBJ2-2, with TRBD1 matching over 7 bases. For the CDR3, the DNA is TGTGCCAGCAGGGGATCCAGGGGGACCGGGGAGCTGTTTTTT. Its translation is CASRGSRGTGELFF.